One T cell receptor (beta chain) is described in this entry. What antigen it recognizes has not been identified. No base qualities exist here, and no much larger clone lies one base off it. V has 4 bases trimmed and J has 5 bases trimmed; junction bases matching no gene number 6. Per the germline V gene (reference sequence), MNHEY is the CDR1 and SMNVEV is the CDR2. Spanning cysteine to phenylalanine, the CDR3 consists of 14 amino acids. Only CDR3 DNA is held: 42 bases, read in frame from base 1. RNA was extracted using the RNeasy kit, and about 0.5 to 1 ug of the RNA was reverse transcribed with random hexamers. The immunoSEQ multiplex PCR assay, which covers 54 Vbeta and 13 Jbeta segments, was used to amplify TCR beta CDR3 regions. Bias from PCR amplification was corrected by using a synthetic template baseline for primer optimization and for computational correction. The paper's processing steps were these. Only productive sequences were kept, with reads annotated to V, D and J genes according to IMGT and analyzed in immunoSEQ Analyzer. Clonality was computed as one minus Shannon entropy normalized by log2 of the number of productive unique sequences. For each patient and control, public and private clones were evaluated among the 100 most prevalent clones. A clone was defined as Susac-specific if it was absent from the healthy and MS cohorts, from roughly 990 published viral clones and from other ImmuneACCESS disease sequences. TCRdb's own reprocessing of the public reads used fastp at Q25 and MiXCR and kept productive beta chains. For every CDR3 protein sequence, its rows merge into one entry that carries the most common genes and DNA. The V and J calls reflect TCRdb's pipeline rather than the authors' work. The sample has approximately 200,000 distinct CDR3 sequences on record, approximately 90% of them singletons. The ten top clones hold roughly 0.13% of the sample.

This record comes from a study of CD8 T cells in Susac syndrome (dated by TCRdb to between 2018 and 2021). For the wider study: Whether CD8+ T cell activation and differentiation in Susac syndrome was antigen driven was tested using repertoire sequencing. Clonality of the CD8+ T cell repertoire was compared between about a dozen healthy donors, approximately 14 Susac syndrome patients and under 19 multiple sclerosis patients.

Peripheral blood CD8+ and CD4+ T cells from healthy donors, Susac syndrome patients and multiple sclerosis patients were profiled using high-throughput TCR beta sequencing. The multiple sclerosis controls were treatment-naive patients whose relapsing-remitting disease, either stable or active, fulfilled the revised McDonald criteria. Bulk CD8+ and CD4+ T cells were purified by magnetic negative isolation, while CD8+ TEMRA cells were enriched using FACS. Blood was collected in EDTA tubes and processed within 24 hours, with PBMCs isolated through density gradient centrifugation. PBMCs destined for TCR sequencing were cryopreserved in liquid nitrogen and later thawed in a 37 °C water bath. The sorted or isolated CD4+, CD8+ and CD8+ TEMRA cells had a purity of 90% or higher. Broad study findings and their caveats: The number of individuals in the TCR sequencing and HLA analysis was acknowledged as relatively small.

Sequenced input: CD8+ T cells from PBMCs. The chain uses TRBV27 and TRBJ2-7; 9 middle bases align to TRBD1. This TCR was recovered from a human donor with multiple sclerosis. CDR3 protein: CASSWGGQGNEQYF. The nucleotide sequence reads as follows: TGTGCCAGCAGTTGGGGGGGACAGGGAAACGAGCAGTACTTC.